This T cell receptor beta chain comes out of a study of control samples from healthy donors and cancer patients. Here immunoSEQ multiplex PCR was the method, and the copy in TCRdb shows in-frame clones only, minus some. The sample records approximately 86,000 clones, over 85% being singletons. This receptor was identified in a woman aged 30 to 39 in good health. Sequenced input: blood.

As DNA, the CDR3 is TGTGCCACCGATTTACTTAGGACGGGGCCGGAGGGGTATTCACCCCTCCACTTT. Amino acid sequence: CATDLLRTGPEGYSPLHF. V gene TRBV6-4 combines with J gene TRBJ1-6, with D perhaps matching TRBD1 (5 bases). V lost 10 bases, J lost 8 bases, and 30 bases lay in between. This CDR3 spans 18 amino acids. Per germline, CDR1 MRHNA and CDR2 SNTAGT.